This TCR beta chain is drawn from a study of T cell responses to AZD1222 COVID-19 vaccine. V lost 4 bases and J lost 6; bases outside the gene matches: 9. CDR3 length: 15 amino acids. CDR1 and CDR2 (germline): SGHDT, YYEEEE. This clone was seen a few times. Its matching antigen is unknown. This table comes from immunoSEQ multiplex PCR, and its TCRdb copy is limited to in-frame clones, with some not included. The table records 95,000 to 100,000 clones, about 90% of them present only once. Study-wide results and limits: Repertoires were collected only later (after the peak T cell response had occurred). Mostly white British, mostly female donors; authors suggested clonal diversity may be underestimated.

The sample was peripheral blood, taken 28 days after the second AZD1222 dose. This clonotype was obtained from an adult who received the AZD1222 COVID-19 vaccine. The chain employs TRBV5-6 and TRBJ2-2; 7 bases align to TRBD1. The CDR3 spells CASSIRGTVPGELFF. CDR3 in DNA: TGTGCCAGCAGCATCCGAGGGACAGTCCCCGGGGAGCTGTTTTTT.